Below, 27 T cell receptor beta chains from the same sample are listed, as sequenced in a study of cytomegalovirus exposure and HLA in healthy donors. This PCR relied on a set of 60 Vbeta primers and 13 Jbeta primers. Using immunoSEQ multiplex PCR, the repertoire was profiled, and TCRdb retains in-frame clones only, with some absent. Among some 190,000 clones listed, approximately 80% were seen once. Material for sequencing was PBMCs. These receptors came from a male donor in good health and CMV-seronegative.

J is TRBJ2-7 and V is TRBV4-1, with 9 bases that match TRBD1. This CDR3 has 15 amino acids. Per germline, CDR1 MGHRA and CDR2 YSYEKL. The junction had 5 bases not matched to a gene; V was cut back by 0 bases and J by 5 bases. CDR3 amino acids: CASSQEGTGGDEQYF. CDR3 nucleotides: TGCGCCAGCAGCCAAGAGGGCACAGGGGGCGACGAGCAGTACTTC.

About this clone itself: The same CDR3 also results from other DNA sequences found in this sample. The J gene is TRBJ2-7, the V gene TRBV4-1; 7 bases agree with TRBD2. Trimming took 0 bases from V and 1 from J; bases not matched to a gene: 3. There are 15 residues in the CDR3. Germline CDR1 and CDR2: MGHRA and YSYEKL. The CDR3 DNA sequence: TGCGCCAGCAGCCAAGAGGCTAGCGGATCCTACGAGCAGTACTTC. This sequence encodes CASSQEASGSYEQYF.

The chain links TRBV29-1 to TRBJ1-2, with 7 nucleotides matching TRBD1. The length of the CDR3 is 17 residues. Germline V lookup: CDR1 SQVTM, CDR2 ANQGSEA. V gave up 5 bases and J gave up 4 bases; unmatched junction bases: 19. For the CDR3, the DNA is TGCAGCGTTACCCAACCAGGGGGGTTCAGGCAGCCCTATGGCTACACCTTC. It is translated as CSVTQPGGFRQPYGYTF.

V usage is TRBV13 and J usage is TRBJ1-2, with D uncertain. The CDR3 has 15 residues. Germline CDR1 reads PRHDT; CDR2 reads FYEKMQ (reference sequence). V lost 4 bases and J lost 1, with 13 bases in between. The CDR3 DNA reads TGTGCCAGCAGCTCGTCCGACATGGATAACTATGGCTACACCTTC. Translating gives CASSSSDMDNYGYTF.

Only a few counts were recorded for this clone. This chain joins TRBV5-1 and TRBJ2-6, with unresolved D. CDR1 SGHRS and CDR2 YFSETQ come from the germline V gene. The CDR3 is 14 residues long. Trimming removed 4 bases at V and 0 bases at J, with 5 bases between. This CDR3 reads CASSPRSGANVLTF. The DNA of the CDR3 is TGCGCCAGCAGCCCCCGCTCTGGGGCCAACGTCCTGACTTTC.

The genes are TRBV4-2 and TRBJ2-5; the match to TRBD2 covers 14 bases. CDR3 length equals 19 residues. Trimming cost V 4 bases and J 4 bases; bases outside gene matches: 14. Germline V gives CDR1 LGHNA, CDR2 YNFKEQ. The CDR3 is CASSPRSTSGRAVGETQYF. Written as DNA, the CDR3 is TGTGCCAGCAGCCCTCGGTCGACTAGCGGGAGGGCCGTGGGAGAGACCCAGTACTTC.

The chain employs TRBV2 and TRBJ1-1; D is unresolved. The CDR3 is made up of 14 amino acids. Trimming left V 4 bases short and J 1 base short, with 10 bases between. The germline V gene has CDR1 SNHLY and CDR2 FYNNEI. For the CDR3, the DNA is TGTGCCAGCAGTGTAGTGTTTCGGAACACTGAAGCTTTCTTT. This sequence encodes CASSVVFRNTEAFF. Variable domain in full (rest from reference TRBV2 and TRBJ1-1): EPEVTQTPSHQVTQMGQEVILRCVPISNHLYFYWYRQILGQKVEFLVSFYNNEISEKSEIFDDQFSVERPDGSNFTLKIRSTKLEDSAMYFCASSVVFRNTEAFFGQGTRLTVV.

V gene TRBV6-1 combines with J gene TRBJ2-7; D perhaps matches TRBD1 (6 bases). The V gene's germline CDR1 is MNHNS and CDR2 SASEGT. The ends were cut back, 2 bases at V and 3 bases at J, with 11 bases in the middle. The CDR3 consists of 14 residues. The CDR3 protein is CASSERGNYYEQYF. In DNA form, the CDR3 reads TGTGCCAGCAGTGAAAGGGGGAACTACTACGAGCAGTACTTC.

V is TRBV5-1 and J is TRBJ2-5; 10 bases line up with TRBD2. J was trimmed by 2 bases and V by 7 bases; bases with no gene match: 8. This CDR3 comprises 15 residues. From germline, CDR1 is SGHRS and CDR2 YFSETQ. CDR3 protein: CASLNSGGRQETQYF. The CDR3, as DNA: TGCGCCAGCTTAAATAGCGGGGGGCGTCAAGAGACCCAGTACTTC.

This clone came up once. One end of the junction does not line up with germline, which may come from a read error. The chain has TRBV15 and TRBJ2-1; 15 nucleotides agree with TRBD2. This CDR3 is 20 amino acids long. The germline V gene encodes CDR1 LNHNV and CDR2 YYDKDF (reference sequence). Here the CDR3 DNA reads TGTGCCACCCGCAGTATAGGACTAGCGGGAGGGCCCGAACACTACAATGAGCAGTTCTTC. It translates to CATRSIGLAGGPEHYNEQFF.

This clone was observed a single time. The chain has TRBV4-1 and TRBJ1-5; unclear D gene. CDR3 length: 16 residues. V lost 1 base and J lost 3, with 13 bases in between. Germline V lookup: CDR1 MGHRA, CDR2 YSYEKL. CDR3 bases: TGCGCCAGCAGCCAAGGAGTCGACATCCCCAATCAGCCCCAGCATTTT. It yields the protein CASSQGVDIPNQPQHF.

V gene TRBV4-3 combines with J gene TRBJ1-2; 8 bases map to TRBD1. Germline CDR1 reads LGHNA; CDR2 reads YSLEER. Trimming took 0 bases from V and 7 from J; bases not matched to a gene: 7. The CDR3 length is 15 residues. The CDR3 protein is CASSQDMAGGGGYTF. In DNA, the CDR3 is TGCGCCAGCAGCCAAGATATGGCAGGGGGCGGTGGCTACACCTTC.

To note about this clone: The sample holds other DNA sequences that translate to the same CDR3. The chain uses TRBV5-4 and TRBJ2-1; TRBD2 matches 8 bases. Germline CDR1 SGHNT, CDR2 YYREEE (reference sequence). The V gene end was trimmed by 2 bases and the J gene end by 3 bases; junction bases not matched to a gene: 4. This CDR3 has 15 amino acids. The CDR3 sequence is CASSLTSGGYNEQFF. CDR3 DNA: TGTGCCAGCAGCTTAACTAGCGGAGGCTACAATGAGCAGTTCTTC.

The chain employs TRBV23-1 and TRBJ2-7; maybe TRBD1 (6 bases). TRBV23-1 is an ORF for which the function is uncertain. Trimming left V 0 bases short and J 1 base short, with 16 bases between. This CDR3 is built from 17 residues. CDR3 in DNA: TGCGCCAGCAGTCAATCTAGAAACAGGGCAAAGTCCTACGAGCAGTACTTC. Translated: CASSQSRNRAKSYEQYF.

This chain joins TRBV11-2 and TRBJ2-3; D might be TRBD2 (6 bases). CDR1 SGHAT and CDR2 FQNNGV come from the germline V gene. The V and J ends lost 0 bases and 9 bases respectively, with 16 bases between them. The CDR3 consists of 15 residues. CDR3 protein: CASSLDGWARGTQYF. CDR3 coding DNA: TGTGCCAGCAGCTTAGACGGATGGGCACGGGGGACGCAGTATTTT.

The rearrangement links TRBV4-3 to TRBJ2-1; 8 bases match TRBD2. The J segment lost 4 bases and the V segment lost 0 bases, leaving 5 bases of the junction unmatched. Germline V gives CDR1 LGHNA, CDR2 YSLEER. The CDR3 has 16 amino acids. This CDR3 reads CASSQEVAGTYNEQFF. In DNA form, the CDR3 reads TGCGCCAGCAGCCAAGAAGTAGCGGGAACGTACAATGAGCAGTTCTTC.

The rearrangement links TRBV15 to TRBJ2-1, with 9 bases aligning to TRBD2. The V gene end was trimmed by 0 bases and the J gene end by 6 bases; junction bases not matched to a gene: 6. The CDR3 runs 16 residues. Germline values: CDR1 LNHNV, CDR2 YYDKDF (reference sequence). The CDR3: CATSRDLGLASNEQFF. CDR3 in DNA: TGTGCCACCAGCAGAGATCTAGGACTAGCGTCCAATGAGCAGTTCTTC.

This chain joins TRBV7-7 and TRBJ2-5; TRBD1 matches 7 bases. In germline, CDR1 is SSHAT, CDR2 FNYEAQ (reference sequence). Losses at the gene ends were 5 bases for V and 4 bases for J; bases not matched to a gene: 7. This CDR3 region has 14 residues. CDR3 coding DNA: TGTGCCAGCAGCGTACAGGGGATTCCAGAGACCCAGTACTTC. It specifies CASSVQGIPETQYF.

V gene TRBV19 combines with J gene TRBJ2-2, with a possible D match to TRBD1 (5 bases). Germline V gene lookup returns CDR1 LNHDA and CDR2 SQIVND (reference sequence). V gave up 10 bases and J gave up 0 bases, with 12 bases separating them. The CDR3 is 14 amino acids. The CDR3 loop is CATSARANTGELFF. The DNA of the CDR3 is TGTGCCACCTCGGCCAGGGCGAACACCGGGGAGCTGTTTTTT.

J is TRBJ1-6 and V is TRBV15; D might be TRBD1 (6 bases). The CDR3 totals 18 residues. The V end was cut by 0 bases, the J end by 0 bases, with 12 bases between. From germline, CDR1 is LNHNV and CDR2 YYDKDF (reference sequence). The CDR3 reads CATSRDRGARSYNSPLHF. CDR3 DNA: TGTGCCACCAGCAGAGATCGGGGGGCGCGCTCCTATAATTCACCCCTCCACTTT.

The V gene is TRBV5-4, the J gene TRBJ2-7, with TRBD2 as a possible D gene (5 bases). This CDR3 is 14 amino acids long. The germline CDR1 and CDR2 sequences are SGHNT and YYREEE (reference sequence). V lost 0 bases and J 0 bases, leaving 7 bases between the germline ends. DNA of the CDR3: TGTGCCAGCAGCTTGGCGGGGAGCTCCTACGAGCAGTACTTC. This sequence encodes CASSLAGSSYEQYF.

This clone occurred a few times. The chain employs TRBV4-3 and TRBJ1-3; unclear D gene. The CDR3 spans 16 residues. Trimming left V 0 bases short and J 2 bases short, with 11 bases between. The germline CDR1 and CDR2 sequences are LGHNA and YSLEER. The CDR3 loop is CASSQDTEAAGNTIYF. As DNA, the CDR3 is TGCGCCAGCAGCCAAGATACGGAGGCCGCTGGAAACACCATATATTTT.

The CDR3 nucleotides read TGTGCCAGCAGCCTTGCCCGGGAGCCGAACACCGGGGAGCTGTTTTTT. Amino acid sequence: CASSLAREPNTGELFF. The V gene is TRBV7-7, the J gene TRBJ2-2, with D possibly matching TRBD2 (6 bases). Trimming removed 5 bases at V and 0 bases at J, with 13 bases between. This CDR3 is 16 amino acids long. The germline gives CDR1 SSHAT, CDR2 FNYEAQ (reference sequence).

The CDR3 loop is CATSKDRGTPLETQYF. The CDR3 DNA reads TGTGCCACCAGCAAGGACAGGGGCACCCCTTTAGAGACCCAGTACTTC. The chain is built from TRBV15 and TRBJ2-5; 9 bases match TRBD1. Unmatched junction bases numbered 10, after V lost 4 bases and J lost 4 bases. Germline V CDR1 and CDR2: LNHNV, YYDKDF (reference sequence). The CDR3 is made up of 16 amino acids.

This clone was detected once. Written as DNA, the CDR3 is TGTGCCAGCAGCCTATATGCAGGGCGTTCGAGTTCACCCCTCCACTTT. Amino acid sequence: CASSLYAGRSSSPLHF. The rearrangement uses TRBV7-8 and TRBJ1-6; TRBD1 is a possible D gene (5 bases). The germline V gene has CDR1 SGHVS and CDR2 FQNEAQ. This CDR3 contains 16 residues. The V end was cut by 5 bases, the J end by 9 bases, with 20 bases between.

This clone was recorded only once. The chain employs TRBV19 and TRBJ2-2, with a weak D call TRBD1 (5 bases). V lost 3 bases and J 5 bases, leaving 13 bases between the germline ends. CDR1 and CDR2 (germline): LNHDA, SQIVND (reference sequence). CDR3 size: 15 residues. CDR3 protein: CASSITGGATGELFF. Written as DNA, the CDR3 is TGTGCCAGTAGTATCACGGGTGGGGCGACCGGGGAGCTGTTTTTT. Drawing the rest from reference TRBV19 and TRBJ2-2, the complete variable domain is DGGITQSPKYLFRKEGQNVTLSCEQNLNHDAMYWYRQDPGQGLRLIYYSQIVNDFQKGDIAEGYSVSREKKESFPLTVTSAQKNPTAFYLCASSITGGATGELFFGEGSRLTVL.

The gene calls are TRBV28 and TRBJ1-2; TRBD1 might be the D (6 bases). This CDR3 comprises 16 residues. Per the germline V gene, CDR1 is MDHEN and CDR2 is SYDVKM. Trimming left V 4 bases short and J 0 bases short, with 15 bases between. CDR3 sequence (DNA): TGTGCCAGCAGTTCGTTGGACAGAGCTTCTAACTATGGCTACACCTTC. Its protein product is CASSSLDRASNYGYTF.